The 6 T cell receptor beta chains presented below share a single source sample, sequenced in a study of blood T cells in healthy people across ages. It was with a sample-barcoded 5' primer and a J-beta primer mix that a second PCR of about 7 to 12 cycles was run. From the 5' RACE reads, TCRdb called clonotypes with MiXCR, one entry per CDR3 protein. The repertoire holds hundreds of thousands of distinct CDR3 sequences, with 35% to 50% as singletons. The sequenced sample consisted of blood. These receptors originate from an elderly man in good health.

This clonotype was counted once. One end of the junction fails to match germline, which may point to a read error. This rearrangement joins TRBV5-1 to TRBJ2-6; 8 bases fit TRBD1. Germline CDR1 and CDR2: SGHRS and YFSETQ. This CDR3 spans 17 amino acids. The DNA for the CDR3 is TGCGCCGGCAGCTCGGGGACAGGTGCAGCCGGGGCCAACGTCCTGACTTTC. Translating gives CAGSSGTGAAGANVLTF.

The V call is TRBV4-2, the J call TRBJ2-1, with 8 bases fitting TRBD1. The CDR3 length is 16 residues. Trimming at V came to 0 bases and at J to 8 bases, leaving 9 bases not matched to a gene. The germline CDR1 and CDR2 sequences are LGHNA and YNFKEQ. The CDR3 protein is CASSQDDRGGGHEQFF. CDR3 bases: TGTGCCAGCAGCCAAGATGACAGGGGTGGGGGACATGAGCAGTTCTTC.

The chain carries TRBV29-1 and TRBJ1-5; D ambiguous. V was cut by 5 bases and J by 5 bases, with 13 bases left in between. Germline loops: CDR1 SQVTM, CDR2 ANQGSEA. The CDR3 runs to 13 residues. CDR3 sequence reads: CSVRRERDQPQHF. In DNA, the CDR3 is TGCAGCGTTCGCCGGGAGCGAGATCAGCCCCAGCATTTT.

The rearrangement links TRBV5-6 to TRBJ2-2, with D tentatively TRBD2 (7 bases). V was cut by 2 bases and J by 0 bases, with 11 bases left in between. CDR1 is SGHDT and CDR2 is YYEEEE in the germline V gene. The CDR3 loop spans 16 amino acids. This CDR3 reads CASSFGGRTNTGELFF. DNA of the CDR3: TGTGCCAGCAGCTTCGGGGGGCGGACGAACACCGGGGAGCTGTTTTTT.

The V and J genes are TRBV20-1 and TRBJ2-3; 9 bases are a match to TRBD1. Germline trimming cut 3 bases from V and 2 bases from J; bases unmatched to any gene: 6. Germline V gene sequence: CDR1 DFQATT, CDR2 SNEGSKA (reference sequence). This CDR3 contains 15 residues. CDR3 protein: CSARVQGAYTDTQYF. The CDR3 DNA reads TGCAGTGCTAGGGTACAGGGGGCCTACACAGATACGCAGTATTTT.

V is TRBV28 and J is TRBJ2-7, with a possible D match to TRBD2 (6 bases). The J call may be faulty, since TRBJ2-1 better matches the DNA end. In germline, CDR1 is MDHEN, CDR2 SYDVKM. CDR3 length: 15 amino acids. Here the CDR3 reads CASSLSGEGYNEQFF. CDR3 sequence (DNA): TGTGCCAGCAGTTTATCGGGAGAGGGTTATAATGAGCAGTTCTTC.